This entry concerns a single TCR beta chain. The record originates from a study of shared clonotypes between healthy human individuals. Sequencing used immunoSEQ multiplex PCR; TCRdb keeps in-frame clones, though not all of them. The table lists millions of clones, approximately 95% of them singletons. The CDR3 is made up of 17 amino acids. Per germline, CDR1 SGHRS and CDR2 YFSETQ. J was trimmed by 4 bases and V by 0 bases; bases with no gene match: 7. The source is a young man in good health. Some clones in this sample may be carry-over from other donors' samples. The sample was naive CD4+ T cells from PBMCs. Subset of the sample: CD45RA+ positively selected. The rearrangement joins TRBV5-1 to TRBJ1-5, with 10 bases that match TRBD1. The CDR3 loop reads CASSLGATGGRNQPQHF. CDR3 DNA sequence: TGCGCCAGCAGCTTGGGGGCGACAGGGGGCAGAAATCAGCCCCAGCATTTT.